The rows below give T cell receptor beta chains drawn from one sample of a study of blood T cell repertoires in COVID-19. The repertoire was sequenced with immunoSEQ multiplex PCR; TCRdb's copy has only in-frame clones and lacks some. The sample comprises about 200,000 clones, about 88% of which are singletons, and approximately 1.5% rests with the top ten. The material sequenced was peripheral blood. These receptor sequences come from a man in his late teens or twenties with active or convalescent COVID-19. Each CDR3 is given with its conserved first and last residue. The D gene is left open where the match is weak. The listing skips clone size in some rows; elsewhere it reads once, few, many or a size class.

J	size	V	D	length	CDR3	DNA
TRBJ2-3	-	TRBV5-1	TRBD1	14	CASDRGSRGDTQYF	TGCGCCAGCGACCGGGGCTCCAGGGGGGATACGCAGTATTTT
TRBJ1-6	few	TRBV4-1	TRBD1	15	CASSSSGTGGSPLHF	TGCGCCAGCAGCTCATCTGGGACAGGGGGTTCACCCCTCCACTTT
TRBJ2-1	-	TRBV23-1	TRBD1	16	CASSHPGTGTLREQFF	TGCGCCAGCAGTCACCCCGGGACAGGGACCTTAAGAGAGCAGTTCTTC
TRBJ2-3	-	TRBV5-1	TRBD2	17	CASSPRAGGGGTDTQYF	TGCGCCAGCAGCCCCCGTGCGGGGGGCGGGGGCACAGATACGCAGTATTTT
TRBJ1-5	-	TRBV6-5	TRBD1	15	CASSDRARGYQPQHF	TGTGCCAGCAGCGACAGGGCCAGGGGTTATCAGCCCCAGCATTTT
TRBJ1-4	-	TRBV3-1/TRBV3-2	TRBD1	16	CASRRTGGATNEKLFF	TGTGCCAGCAGGAGAACAGGGGGCGCGACTAATGAAAAACTGTTTTTT
TRBJ2-4	-	TRBV7-2	TRBD2	15	CASSLFGTKGSLQYF	TGTGCCAGCAGCTTATTCGGGACTAAAGGTTCTCTTCAGTACTTC
TRBJ2-2	-	TRBV7-9	TRBD2	15	CASSLRGRNTGELFF	TGTGCCAGCAGCTTACGCGGGAGGAACACCGGGGAGCTGTTTTTT
TRBJ2-2	-	TRBV5-5	-	15	CASSLLAGDTGELFF	TGTGCCAGCAGCTTGCTGGCAGGGGACACCGGGGAGCTGTTTTTT
TRBJ2-5	-	TRBV2	-	13	CASSKELGETQYF	TGTGCCAGCAGTAAGGAACTAGGAGAGACCCAGTACTTC
TRBJ1-6	-	TRBV6-1	-	15	CASSEVVGNLSPLHF	TGTGCCAGCAGTGAAGTAGTCGGGAACCTTTCACCCCTCCACTTT
TRBJ1-4	-	TRBV13	TRBD1	15	CASSYGQGGDEKLFF	TGTGCCAGCAGCTACGGACAGGGAGGAGATGAAAAACTGTTTTTT
TRBJ1-1	-	TRBV30	-	15	CAWARRDIRYTEAFF	TGTGCCTGGGCCCGCCGGGACATCCGATACACTGAAGCTTTCTTT
TRBJ1-1	-	TRBV30	TRBD1	14	CAWEGQGLNTEAFF	TGTGCCTGGGAGGGACAGGGGCTGAACACTGAAGCTTTCTTT
TRBJ1-5	-	TRBV12-5	-	15	CASQQGQLFYGSQHF	TGTGCCAGCCAACAAGGACAGCTTTTTTATGGTTCCCAGCATTTT
TRBJ1-3	-	TRBV11-2	-	15	CASSVTGSSGNTIYF	TGTGCCAGCAGCGTAACAGGCAGCTCTGGAAACACCATATATTTT
TRBJ2-1	-	TRBV6-1	-	16	CASSENGGSSYNEQFF	TGTGCCAGCAGTGAAAATGGAGGGAGCTCCTACAATGAGCAGTTCTTC
TRBJ1-6	-	TRBV27	TRBD1	14	CASSFVRGQTPLHF	TGTGCCAGCAGTTTTGTCAGGGGGCAGACACCCCTCCACTTT
TRBJ1-5	-	TRBV6-5	TRBD1	15	CASKVEKQGNQPQHF	TGTGCCAGCAAGGTCGAGAAACAGGGGAATCAGCCCCAGCATTTT
TRBJ2-5	few	TRBV5-6	-	15	CASRLEVGAWETQYF	TGTGCCAGCAGATTGGAAGTAGGGGCGTGGGAGACCCAGTACTTC
TRBJ1-1	-	TRBV6-4	-	13	CASSENRETEAFF	TGTGCCAGCAGTGAGAACAGGGAGACTGAAGCTTTCTTT
TRBJ2-2	-	TRBV19	TRBD1	16	CASSTRTGKNTGELFF	TGTGCCAGTAGTACTCGGACAGGGAAGAACACCGGGGAGCTGTTTTTT
TRBJ1-2	-	TRBV18	TRBD1	15	CASSPQGQSGDGYTF	TGTGCCAGCTCACCACAGGGACAGAGTGGGGATGGCTACACCTTC
TRBJ1-1	once	TRBV12-5	-	14	CASGLVQGPTKAFF	TGTGCTAGTGGTTTGGTACAGGGTCCAACAAAAGCTTTCTTT